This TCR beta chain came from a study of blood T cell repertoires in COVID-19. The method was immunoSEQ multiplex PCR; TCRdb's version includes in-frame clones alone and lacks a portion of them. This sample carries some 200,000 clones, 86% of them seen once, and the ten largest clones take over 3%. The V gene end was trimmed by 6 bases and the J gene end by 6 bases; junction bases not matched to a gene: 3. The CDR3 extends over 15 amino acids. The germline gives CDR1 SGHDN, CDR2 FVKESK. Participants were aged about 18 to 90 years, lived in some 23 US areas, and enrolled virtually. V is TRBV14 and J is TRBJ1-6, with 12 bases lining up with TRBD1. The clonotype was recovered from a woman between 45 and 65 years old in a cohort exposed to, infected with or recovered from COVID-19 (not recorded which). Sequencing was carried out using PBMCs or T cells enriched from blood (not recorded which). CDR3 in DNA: TGTGCCAGCAGGCGGGGACAGGGGGCTAATTCACCCCTCCACTTT. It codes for CASRRGQGANSPLHF.